The T cell receptor (beta chain) described here comes from a study of regulatory T cells in long-lasting Graves disease. The wider study: Newly diagnosed Graves' patients had under 3 months of antithyroid drugs. Findings of the study overall: Public clonotype sharing was higher in persistent than newly diagnosed patients.

Arm-PCR with iRepertoire HTBI primers amplified the CDR3 regions for these TCR beta libraries. Authors' methods: In the combined samples, under 80 TRBV and more than twelve TRBJ segments were identified. TCRdb itself ran the multiplex PCR reads through MiXCR, one entry per CDR3 protein. The V and J calls and clone size are TCRdb's, not the authors'. The table includes more than 300,000 distinct CDR3 sequences, about 14% detected once. On this clonotype: What it binds is unknown.

Germline values: CDR1 KGHDR, CDR2 SFDVKD. Trimming removed 3 bases from V and 4 bases from J; junction bases left unmatched: 3. The length of the CDR3 is 16 residues. As for time point: newly diagnosed GD, antithyroid drugs for less than 3 months. The TCR library was made from RNA extracted from PBMCs. From an endocrinology department in Xi'an, China, came the patients. The chain links TRBV24-1 to TRBJ2-2; 11 bases align to TRBD2. Sequences were derived from peripheral blood mononuclear cells (PBMCs), sampled at new diagnosis, from a patient treated with antithyroid drugs. The clonotype comes from a female donor with Graves disease. CDR3 loop: CATSDRSGRATGELFF. The CDR3 DNA reads TGTGCCACCAGTGATCGTAGCGGGAGGGCCACCGGGGAGCTGTTTTTT.